The 6 T cell receptor beta chains given below trace back to one sample, sequenced in a study of beta chain features in type 1 diabetes. Study-wide findings and caveats: Significant though moderate, a shortening of TCRB CDR3s appeared in all four CD4+ subsets of Type 1 diabetes patients.

The sequenced template was cDNA made from the entire isolated RNA. TCRdb's copy holds only in-frame clones and misses some; the assay was immunoSEQ multiplex PCR. The sample lists around 600,000 clones; roughly an eighth were seen once. Their specific antigens are unknown. The sequencing input was naive CD4+ T cells from blood. These receptor sequences come from a man aged 30 to 39 with type 1 diabetes.

The table lists this clone with a few counts. The chain combines TRBV2 with TRBJ2-7; D is unclear. Looked up from germline, CDR1 is SNHLY and CDR2 is FYNNEI. Trimming removed 5 bases from V and 5 bases from J, with 10 bases in between. The CDR3 consists of 12 residues. The CDR3 region has the DNA TGTGCCAGCAGTTCGGACGGAAACGAGCAGTACTTC. It yields the protein CASSSDGNEQYF.

This clone turned up a few times. The CDR3 region has the DNA TGTGCCAGCTCACAGGAAATGGAGAATGAGCAGTTCTTC. Translated: CASSQEMENEQFF. The chain couples TRBV18 to TRBJ2-1; no reliable D call. The CDR3 runs to 13 residues. Trimming removed 4 bases at V and 7 bases at J, with 11 bases between. Germline CDR1 KGHSH, CDR2 LQKENI.

This clone turned up a few times. V usage is TRBV19 and J usage is TRBJ2-6; unclear D gene. From germline, CDR1 is LNHDA and CDR2 SQIVND (reference sequence). The CDR3 length is 16 residues. Trimming shortened V by 7 bases and J by 2 bases, and 15 bases separated the two germline ends. As DNA, the CDR3 is TGTGCCAGTACCAGTCCCGGATCCCCTGGGGCCAACGTCCTGACTTTC. Translating gives CASTSPGSPGANVLTF.

This clone was picked up a small number of times. The same CDR3 also results from other DNA sequences found in this sample. The CDR3 reads CAWSVRGNQPQHF. CDR3 sequence (DNA): TGTGCCTGGAGTGTAAGGGGGAATCAGCCCCAGCATTTT. The chain uses TRBV30 and TRBJ1-5; weak D call: TRBD1 (6 bases). The CDR3 has 13 amino acids. CDR1 is GTSNPN, CDR2 SVGIG, per germline (reference sequence). Trimming pared 0 bases from V and 4 bases from J, leaving 7 bases between. The full variable domain, its missing parts supplied by reference TRBV30 and TRBJ1-5, is SQTIHQWPATLVQPVGSPLSLECTVEGTSNPNLYWYRQAAGRGLQLLFYSVGIGQISSEVPQNLSASRPQDRQFILSSKKLLLSDSGFYLCAWSVRGNQPQHFGDGTRLSIL.

This clone was seen a handful of times. The chain recombines TRBV7-2 with TRBJ2-1; TRBD1 agrees at 9 bases. Trimming at V came to 5 bases and at J to 12 bases, leaving 8 bases not matched to a gene. The CDR3 consists of 13 residues. CDR1 is SGHTA, CDR2 FQGNSA, per germline. CDR3 sequence reads: CASSPRDRDRQFF. The CDR3 bases are TGTGCCAGCAGCCCGAGGGACAGGGATCGGCAGTTCTTC.

This chain connects TRBV6-6 to TRBJ2-1; D is possibly TRBD1 (5 bases). V gave up 5 bases and J gave up 3 bases, with 14 bases separating them. Germline V CDR1 and CDR2: MNHNY, SVGAGI (reference sequence). There are 15 residues in the CDR3. The CDR3 loop is CASSESGRDYNEQFF. In DNA form, the CDR3 reads TGTGCCAGCAGTGAGTCAGGGCGAGACTACAATGAGCAGTTCTTC.